This TCR beta chain was profiled in a study of PD-L1 blockade in urothelial cancer. As for the study in general: Atezolizumab therapy began for patients in 2014, dosed at 1,200 mg intravenously every 3 weeks. Analyses used blood from 3 weeks (second dose) and 6 weeks after treatment start. T cells were recovered from blood samples at a median of roughly 150,000. Points from the study as a whole: Having blood TCR clonality under the median before treatment predicted better survival.

Measured with immunoSEQ multiplex PCR; TCRdb has only the in-frame clones, and not every one. The sample yields roughly 62,000 clones, approximately 80% seen once. On this clone itself: Its target is not known.

Looked up from germline, CDR1 is MNHEY and CDR2 is SMNVEV (reference sequence). V dropped 2 bases and J dropped 3; count of bases not matched to a gene: 2. The length of the CDR3 is 14 residues. This TCR was sampled from a man between 70 and 80 years old with urothelial cancer. The starting material was PBMCs, obtained around atezolizumab (anti-PD-L1) treatment. This chain links TRBV27 with TRBJ2-7, with TRBD1 matching over 9 bases. In DNA, the CDR3 is TGTGCCAGCAGTTTAGGGACAGGGCACTACGAGCAGTACTTC. This gives the protein CASSLGTGHYEQYF.